Listed here are 18 T cell receptor beta chains from one sample, sequenced in a study of metastatic and nonmetastatic thyroid tumors. Patients had received no treatment of any kind before thyroid surgery. TCRdb re-clonotyped the PCR reads via MiXCR. The repertoire has about 15,000 clones, over 20% of them found once; the top ten carry more than 10%. The sample taken for sequencing was tumor tissue. All receptors derive from a female donor with papillary thyroid cancer or a benign thyroid nodule (not recorded which). Some clones in this sample may be carry-over from other donors' samples.

V usage is TRBV6-2 or TRBV6-3 and J usage is TRBJ1-6, with TRBD1 matching over 10 bases. CDR1 is MNHEY and CDR2 is SVGEGT in the germline V gene. This CDR3 spans 19 amino acids. Trimming took 6 bases from V and 6 from J; bases not matched to a gene: 17. The CDR3 DNA sequence: TGTGCCAGCAGATCGTGGGGGGGACAGGGGAGGGAGATTAATTCACCCCTCCACTTT. This encodes CASRSWGGQGREINSPLHF.

The table lists this clone with many counts. This chain connects TRBV7-9 to TRBJ2-5; D is uncertain. The germline gives CDR1 SEHNR, CDR2 FQNEAQ (reference sequence). The CDR3 totals 13 residues. The V and J ends lost 5 bases and 1 base respectively, with 8 bases between them. CDR3 nucleotides: TGTGCCAGCAGCCCGGCGTTCCAAGAGACCCAGTACTTC. Protein: CASSPAFQETQYF.

In regard to this clone: With a much larger clone just one base away, this may be a read error. V usage is TRBV27 and J usage is TRBJ2-7; the D gene is possibly TRBD1 (6 bases). In germline, CDR1 is MNHEY, CDR2 SMNVEV (reference sequence). This CDR3 has 12 amino acids. Trimming stripped 7 bases from V and 6 bases from J, with 13 bases between. The CDR3 protein is CASIPGVSEQYF. The CDR3 nucleotides are TGTGCCAGCATTCCAGGGGTGAGCGAGCAGTACTTC.

V gene TRBV12-3 or TRBV12-4 combines with J gene TRBJ1-1, with D perhaps matching TRBD1 (6 bases). Trimming shortened V by 3 bases and J by 4 bases, and 9 bases separated the two germline ends. The CDR3 contains 13 residues. CDR3 loop: CASSFGGLTEAFF. The CDR3 nucleotides read TGTGCCAGCAGTTTCGGGGGGCTCACTGAAGCTTTCTTT.

This sequence joins TRBV18 and TRBJ1-2, with TRBD1 matching over 10 bases. J lost 6 bases, V lost 6 bases, and 7 bases had no gene match. This CDR3 is built from 14 residues. Germline V gives CDR1 KGHSH, CDR2 LQKENI. Written as DNA, the CDR3 is TGTGCCAGCTCTCCCGGGACAGGGGAGGATGGCTACACCTTC. Protein: CASSPGTGEDGYTF. Drawing the rest from reference TRBV18 and TRBJ1-2, the complete variable domain is NAGVMQNPRHLVRRRGQEARLRCSPMKGHSHVYWYRQLPEEGLKFMVYLQKENIIDESGMPKERFSAEFPKEGPSILRIQQVVRGDSAAYFCASSPGTGEDGYTFGSGTRLTVV.

This clone was found a few times. The chain uses TRBV6-1 and TRBJ1-2; D unresolved. The CDR3 covers 15 residues. Trimming removed 7 bases from V and 8 bases from J, with 23 bases in between. The germline gives CDR1 MNHNS, CDR2 SASEGT. The CDR3 region is CASNRAGIGLVGYTF. The CDR3 nucleotides read TGTGCCAGCAATAGGGCGGGAATAGGTTTAGTCGGCTACACCTTC.

The genes are TRBV6-5 and TRBJ1-6; no clear D gene. There are 13 residues in the CDR3. Trimming took off 0 bases at V and 7 bases at J, with 4 bases between the two ends. CDR1 is MNHEY, CDR2 SVGAGI, per germline. The CDR3 DNA is TGTGCCAGCAGTTACTCGGAGAATTCACCCCTCCACTTT. It specifies CASSYSENSPLHF.

By sample fraction, this clone is medium-sized. The V gene is TRBV19, the J gene TRBJ1-2, with a weak D call TRBD1 (6 bases). The CDR3 extends over 15 amino acids. V lost 8 bases and J 4 bases, leaving 20 bases between the germline ends. Germline CDR1 LNHDA, CDR2 SQIVND (reference sequence). CDR3 nucleotides: TGTGCCAGTGGAAGGGGGAACGCGGGAAGCTATGGCTACACCTTC. Amino acid sequence: CASGRGNAGSYGYTF.

This clone was counted at least ten times. The chain has TRBV25-1 and TRBJ2-2, with D possibly matching TRBD1 (6 bases). The V end was cut by 4 bases, the J end by 3 bases, with 9 bases between. CDR1 and CDR2 (germline): MGHDK, SYGVNS. The CDR3 length is 14 residues. In DNA, the CDR3 is TGTGCCAGCAGTGGACAGGCGGACACCGGGGAGCTGTTTTTT. As protein: CASSGQADTGELFF.

CDR3 sequence: CASRDRLDEKLFF. The DNA of the CDR3 is TGTGCCAGCAGGGACAGGCTAGATGAAAAACTGTTTTTT. This chain links TRBV25-1 with TRBJ1-4; 7 bases match TRBD1. V gave up 6 bases and J gave up 6 bases; unmatched junction bases: 4. This CDR3 region has 13 residues. Germline V gene lookup returns CDR1 MGHDK and CDR2 SYGVNS.

The V gene is TRBV3-1, the J gene TRBJ1-4; D might be TRBD1 (5 bases). There are 15 residues in the CDR3. Germline V gives CDR1 LGHDT, CDR2 YNNKEL (reference sequence). V was shortened by 4 bases and J by 7 bases, with 16 bases between the two germline ends. CDR3 sequence (DNA): TGTGCCAGCAGCCCCGACGGGACGGAGAGTGAAAAACTGTTTTTT. Residues: CASSPDGTESEKLFF.

The chain joins TRBV2 to TRBJ2-5; 7 nucleotides agree with TRBD2. Germline V CDR1 and CDR2: SNHLY, FYNNEI. The CDR3 is 14 amino acids. The V segment lost 4 bases and the J segment 12 bases; nucleotides outside the gene matches: 14. Here the CDR3 reads CASSVGTISPTKYF. In DNA, the CDR3 is TGTGCCAGCAGTGTGGGGACTATCAGCCCAACCAAGTACTTC.

The genes are TRBV20-1 and TRBJ2-7; D may be TRBD1 or TRBD2 (6 bases each). The germline V gene has CDR1 DFQATT and CDR2 SNEGSKA (reference sequence). The CDR3 covers 14 residues. Trimming cost V 0 bases and J 5 bases, with 14 bases left between them. This CDR3 is CSARDEGGLHEQYF. CDR3 sequence (DNA): TGCAGTGCTAGAGATGAAGGGGGGCTGCACGAGCAGTACTTC.

This clone was found once. A junction boundary mismatches the germline segment, possibly from a read error. V gene TRBV7-9 combines with J gene TRBJ1-5; possible D gene TRBD1, 6 bases. There are 13 residues in the CDR3. Germline CDR1 and CDR2: SEHNR and FQNEAQ (reference sequence). The DNA of the CDR3 is TGTGCCAGCAGTTTAGAGGGGGATCAGCCCAAGCATTTT. Translating gives CASSLEGDQPKHF. Supplemented by reference TRBV7-9 and TRBJ1-5, the full variable domain reads DTGVSQNPRHKITKRGQNVTFRCDPISEHNRLYWYRQTLGQGPEFLTYFQNEAQLEKSRLLSDRFSAERPKGSFSTLEIQRTEQGDSAMYLCASSLEGDQPKHFGDGTRLSIL.

This clone is labeled medium-sized. The gene calls are TRBV5-1 and TRBJ2-7; TRBD2 aligns across 11 bases. Germline lookup yields CDR1 SGHRS and CDR2 YFSETQ. J lost 0 bases, V lost 4 bases, and 6 bases had no gene match. This CDR3 has 16 residues. The DNA for the CDR3 is TGCGCCAGCAGCCCGCGACTAGCGGGATTCTCCTACGAGCAGTACTTC. Amino acid sequence: CASSPRLAGFSYEQYF.

Ten or more counts support this clone. The J gene is TRBJ1-1, the V gene TRBV20-1, with TRBD1 as a possible D gene (5 bases). V lost 1 base, J lost 1 base, and 10 bases lay in between. The CDR3 spans 14 residues. Per the germline V gene, CDR1 is DFQATT and CDR2 is SNEGSKA (reference sequence). In nucleotides, the CDR3 is TGCAGTGCTAGAGTGGGGACGGGGAACACTGAAGCTTTCTTT. Its translation: CSARVGTGNTEAFF.

This clone was seen repeatedly, ten times or more. The chain links TRBV12-3 or TRBV12-4 to TRBJ2-5; TRBD2 matches 12 bases. This CDR3 contains 16 residues. V lost 5 bases, J lost 2 bases, and 6 bases stayed unmatched. Written as DNA, the CDR3 is TGTGCCAGCAGTCGACGGACTAGCGGGGATCAAGAGACCCAGTACTTC. Its translation: CASSRRTSGDQETQYF.

Points on this clone: This sequence may be a read error, since a much larger clone differs from it by one base. In the same sample, other DNA sequences code for this CDR3. The chain is built from TRBV5-1 and TRBJ1-4; 7 bases are shared with TRBD1. The V gene's germline CDR1 is SGHRS and CDR2 YFSETQ. CDR3 length equals 15 residues. Trimming took 2 bases from V and 6 from J; bases not matched to a gene: 7. CDR3 in amino acids: CASSFRTGSYEKLFF. The CDR3 DNA reads TGCGCCAGCAGCTTTAGGACAGGATCTTATGAAAAACTGTTTTTT.